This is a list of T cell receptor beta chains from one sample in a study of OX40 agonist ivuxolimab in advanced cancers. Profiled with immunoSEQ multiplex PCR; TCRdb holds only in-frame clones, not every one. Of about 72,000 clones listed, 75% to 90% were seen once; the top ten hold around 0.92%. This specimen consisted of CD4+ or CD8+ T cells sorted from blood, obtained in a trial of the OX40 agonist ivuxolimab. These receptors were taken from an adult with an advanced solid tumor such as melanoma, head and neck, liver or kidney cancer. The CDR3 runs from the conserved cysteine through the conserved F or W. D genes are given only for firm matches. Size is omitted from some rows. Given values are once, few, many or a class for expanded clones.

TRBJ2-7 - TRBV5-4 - CASSSGQSLSYEQYF TGTGCCAGCAGCTCAGGACAGAGCCTCTCCTACGAGCAGTACTTC
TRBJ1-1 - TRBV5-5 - CASSPLDRNTEAFF TGTGCCAGCAGCCCGTTGGACAGAAACACTGAAGCTTTCTTT
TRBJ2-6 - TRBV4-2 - CASSQAGSGANVLTF TGTGCCAGCAGCCAAGCGGGCTCTGGGGCCAACGTCCTGACTTTC
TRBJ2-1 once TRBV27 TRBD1 CASRALSGTAYNEQFF TGTGCCAGCAGGGCCTTATCCGGGACAGCCTACAATGAGCAGTTCTTC
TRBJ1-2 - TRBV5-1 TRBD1 CASSAGQYDGYTF TGCGCCAGCAGCGCGGGACAGTATGATGGCTACACCTTC
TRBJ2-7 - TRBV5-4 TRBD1 CASSLGGSRGLHEQYF TGTGCCAGCAGCTTGGGGGGCTCAAGGGGGCTCCACGAGCAGTACTTC
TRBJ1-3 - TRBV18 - CASSPPSNPWGNTIYF TGTGCCAGCTCACCACCCTCTAATCCCTGGGGAAACACCATATATTTT
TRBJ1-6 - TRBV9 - CASSVGGTWNSPLHF TGTGCCAGCAGCGTAGGGGGGACTTGGAATTCACCCCTCCACTTT
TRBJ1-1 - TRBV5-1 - CASSLDIGLNTEAFF TGCGCCAGCAGCTTGGATATAGGATTGAACACTGAAGCTTTCTTT
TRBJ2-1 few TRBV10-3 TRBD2 CAISELTSGGDEQFF TGTGCCATCAGTGAGTTGACTAGCGGGGGGGATGAGCAGTTCTTC
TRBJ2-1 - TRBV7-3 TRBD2 CASSFSTGGAEQFF TGTGCCAGCAGCTTTTCAACGGGAGGGGCTGAGCAGTTCTTC
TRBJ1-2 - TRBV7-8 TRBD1 CASSPSLGAGGYGYTF TGTGCCAGCAGCCCCTCCCTTGGGGCAGGGGGTTATGGCTACACCTTC
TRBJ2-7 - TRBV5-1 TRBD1 CASSPGQGNEQYF TGCGCCAGCAGCCCGGGACAGGGGAACGAGCAGTACTTC